This T cell receptor beta chain was identified in a study of blood T cell repertoires in COVID-19. Overall study: PBMCs, B-cell-depleted T cells, or T cells were the source of the cDNA or gDNA that made up the material.

The authors' processing: By means of reference gene primer amplification, nucleated cell counts were estimated. Profiled with immunoSEQ multiplex PCR; TCRdb holds only in-frame clones, not every one. V, J and clone size reflect that table, while D and trimming were determined from the DNA. Altogether roughly 70,000 clones are present, 80% being singletons, with the ten largest covering 9% to 10%. The source of this sequence is a human donor in a cohort sampled during active COVID-19. Material: peripheral blood.

The DNA of the CDR3 is TGTGCCAGCAGTTGGACATTAAGGGCAACTGAAGCTTTCTTT. This gives the protein CASSWTLRATEAFF. The chain has TRBV6-5 and TRBJ1-1; perhaps TRBD1 as D (5 bases). V lost 4 bases and J 5 bases, leaving 14 bases between the germline ends. Germline V gives CDR1 MNHEY, CDR2 SVGAGI. The CDR3 sequence is 14 residues long.